This T cell receptor (beta chain) comes out of a study of post-analysis software for immune sequencing data. Study information: Relapsing-remitting, secondary progressive and progressive-relapsing multiple sclerosis were all included among the disease courses.

Notes on the study in general: There were a handful of TRBV segments more frequent in patients than controls, and TRBV5-6, TRBV5-1 and TRBV20-1 were among them. Significantly decreased normalized Chao1 diversity was recorded for multiple sclerosis patients relative to controls. Strong same-batch co-clustering of samples appeared with F measure clustering.

The V end lost 2 bases, the J end lost 3 bases, and 12 bases lay between the germline ends. The CDR3 is 14 amino acids. Germline-derived CDR1 and CDR2 are SGDLS and YYNGEE. This clonotype was counted between two and nine times. The antigen remains unidentified. Incorporated into the TCR beta cDNA libraries were unique molecular identifiers, which served to reduce PCR and sequencing biases. A population of roughly 0.85 to 11 million T cells gave rise to roughly 490,000 cDNA molecules. TCRdb reanalysed the PCR reads using MiXCR and keeps one entry per CDR3 protein. The sample includes hundreds of thousands of distinct CDR3 sequences, under 55% of them seen just once.

This receptor was obtained from a girl aged 10 to 17 with multiple sclerosis. The rearrangement links TRBV9 to TRBJ2-7; no clear D. Sequenced material: blood. The CDR3 DNA reads as TGTGCCAGCAGCGTTACCGACCTCGGCTACGAGCAGTACTTC. Translation gives CASSVTDLGYEQYF.